These 12 T cell receptor beta chains were all obtained from the same sample, sequenced in a study of molecular identifiers for immune sequencing clone quantification. TCRdb processed the PCR reads anew with MiXCR; each CDR3 protein has one entry. Of over 600,000 distinct CDR3 sequences in the sample, 15% to 20% were seen once. The specimen was naive CD8+ T cells from blood, with Jurkat cell RNA spiked in. Specified subset: FACS-sorted CD8+CD4-CCR7+CD45RA+ naive T cells. The receptors were gathered from a human donor in good health. Some libraries in this study had Jurkat cell RNA spiked in.

This chain joins TRBV12-3 or TRBV12-4 and TRBJ2-2, with D perhaps given as TRBD1 or TRBD2 (6 bases each). The CDR3 loop spans 16 amino acids. Trimming shortened V by 1 base and J by 4 bases, and 13 bases separated the two germline ends. The CDR3 DNA is TGTGCCAGCAGTTTAGTGAGGGGGGCTGGCACCGGGGAGCTGTTTTTT. It is translated as CASSLVRGAGTGELFF.

Worth noting for this clonotype: This may come from a read error, since a much larger clone is one base off. The chain couples TRBV5-1 to TRBJ2-7, with a weak D call TRBD2 (5 bases). V was shortened by 0 bases and J by 2 bases, with 15 bases between the two germline ends. The CDR3 is 16 amino acids. The germline gives CDR1 SGHRS, CDR2 YFSETQ. The CDR3 sequence is CASSLAEGLEAYEQYF. The CDR3 coding sequence is TGCGCCAGCAGCTTGGCCGAGGGCCTCGAGGCCTACGAGCAGTACTTC.

Ten or more counts support this clonotype. The gene calls are TRBV24-1 and TRBJ2-3; D unclear. The V end was cut by 1 base, the J end by 2 bases, with 3 bases between. Germline CDR1 KGHDR, CDR2 SFDVKD. CDR3 length: 13 residues. For the CDR3, the DNA is TGTGCCACCAGTGATTTTTACACAGATACGCAGTATTTT. This encodes CATSDFYTDTQYF.

About this clonotype itself: Being one base from a much bigger clone, this may be a read error. The chain couples TRBV5-6 to TRBJ2-5, with 9 bases that match TRBD2. The CDR3 contains 16 residues. Trimming took 3 bases from V and 1 from J; bases not matched to a gene: 7. Looked up from germline, CDR1 is SGHDT and CDR2 is YYEEEE. CDR3 sequence: CASSSSGTSFQETQYF. In nucleotides, the CDR3 is TGTGCCAGCAGCTCCTCCGGGACTAGCTTCCAAGAGACCCAGTACTTC.

Many counts were recorded for this clonotype. The chain links TRBV11-2 to TRBJ2-5; D is unresolved. The CDR3 totals 15 residues. Germline-derived CDR1 and CDR2 are SGHAT and FQNNGV. V gave up 4 bases and J gave up 0 bases, with 12 bases separating them. In DNA, the CDR3 is TGTGCCAGCAGCTCCCTTACCGCTTACCAAGAGACCCAGTACTTC. The encoded protein is CASSSLTAYQETQYF.

This clonotype was observed a few times. This chain uses TRBV11-2 with TRBJ1-4; the D is unclear. The V gene lost 6 bases and the J gene lost 7 bases, with 18 bases spanning the gap. CDR3 length: 15 amino acids. CDR1 is SGHAT and CDR2 is FQNNGV in the germline V gene. The CDR3 bases are TGTGCCAGCAGGGACTGGGAGGGTCGGCGTGAAAAACTGTTTTTT. Translating gives CASRDWEGRREKLFF.

This clonotype has more than one count but fewer than ten. This chain joins TRBV19 and TRBJ1-1, with D perhaps TRBD1 (6 bases). From germline, CDR1 is LNHDA and CDR2 SQIVND (reference sequence). V was trimmed by 3 bases and J by 3 bases, leaving 20 bases between them. There are 17 residues in the CDR3. The CDR3 is CASSIRTDQRVDTEAFF. CDR3 in DNA: TGTGCCAGTAGTATCCGGACAGACCAACGCGTGGACACTGAAGCTTTCTTT.

This clonotype was found many times. The rearrangement uses TRBV19 and TRBJ2-1; D gene uncertain. V gave up 6 bases and J gave up 6 bases, with 6 bases separating them. The CDR3 totals 11 residues. Germline V gene lookup returns CDR1 LNHDA and CDR2 SQIVND (reference sequence). The CDR3: CASSLPNEQFF. The CDR3 nucleotides are TGTGCCAGTAGCTTGCCCAATGAGCAGTTCTTC.

Details on this clonotype: A much bigger clone sits one base away, suggesting this may be a read error. The chain combines TRBV20-1 with TRBJ2-7; D remains ambiguous. Trimming stripped 1 base from V and 6 bases from J, with 13 bases between. CDR1 is DFQATT and CDR2 is SNEGSKA in the germline V gene (reference sequence). The CDR3 is 13 amino acids. For the CDR3, the DNA is TGCAGTGCTAGAGCGACCCAAGCCTGCGAGCAGTACTTC. Protein sequence: CSARATQACEQYF.

This clonotype was observed at least ten times. The rearrangement uses TRBV7-9 and TRBJ2-2; D tentatively reads TRBD1 or TRBD2 (5 bases each). Germline V gene data show CDR1 as SEHNR and CDR2 as FQNEAQ (reference sequence). The CDR3 contains 17 residues. Trimming stripped 5 bases from V and 0 bases from J, with 16 bases between. CDR3 DNA sequence: TGTGCCAGCAGCCCAGACTGGGACGGGACGAACACCGGGGAGCTGTTTTTT. Its translation is CASSPDWDGTNTGELFF.

Of note for this clonotype: A much larger clone lies a single base off, so this may be a read error. This chain joins TRBV7-9 and TRBJ2-3; D may match TRBD1 or TRBD2 (7 bases each). Germline values: CDR1 SEHNR, CDR2 FQNEAQ (reference sequence). This CDR3 comprises 15 residues. CDR3 sequence (DNA): TGTGCCAGCAGCCCAATGCAGGGGGGGACAGATGCGCAGTATTTT. It yields the protein CASSPMQGGTDAQYF.

This clonotype was detected ten times or more. V gene TRBV7-2 combines with J gene TRBJ2-6; no reliable D call. This CDR3 is built from 16 residues. The germline V gene has CDR1 SGHTA and CDR2 FQGNSA. The V end was cut by 6 bases, the J end by 0 bases, with 12 bases between. CDR3 sequence reads: CASSPSRGSGANVLTF. The CDR3 DNA is TGTGCCAGCAGTCCCTCGAGAGGCTCTGGGGCCAACGTCCTGACTTTC.